These 14 T cell receptor beta chains share one sample of origin, sequenced in a study of cytomegalovirus exposure and HLA in healthy donors (dated by TCRdb to between 2016 and 2019). Preparation of the library involved the immunoSEQ multiplex PCR assay. The multiplex PCR relied on a mix of 60 forward primers for TCR Vbeta segments and 13 reverse primers for TCR Jbeta segments. Drawn from immuneACCESS, this table holds only the in-frame rearrangements with V and J called that TCRdb kept. Clones are partly lost; checked studies trace under half to an unresolved V gene and leave the rest unexplained. Present in this sample are about 140,000 clones, 73% of which were seen just once. The ten largest clones add up to around 14% of the sample. Sequences were obtained from PBMCs. The receptor set was obtained from a human donor in good health.

The chain employs TRBV19 and TRBJ2-7; 7 bases line up with TRBD1. CDR3 length: 14 amino acids. Germline trimming cut 7 bases from V and 3 bases from J; bases unmatched to any gene: 9. Germline V gives CDR1 LNHDA, CDR2 SQIVND (reference sequence). The CDR3 DNA reads TGTGCCAGTACCCCAAGGGACAGAGGCTACGAGCAGTACTTC. It is translated as CASTPRDRGYEQYF.

The V and J genes are TRBV28 and TRBJ1-6, with D tentatively TRBD1 (5 bases). CDR1 is MDHEN, CDR2 SYDVKM, per germline. Trimming cost V 2 bases and J 0 bases, with 17 bases left between them. This CDR3 region has 19 residues. The CDR3 nucleotides read TGTGCCAGCAGTTTAGAGACAGTAATCTCCAGCTCCTATAATTCACCCCTCCACTTT. Translation gives CASSLETVISSSYNSPLHF.

The chain recombines TRBV7-2 with TRBJ1-1; TRBD1 agrees at 9 bases. V shed 1 base, J shed 5 bases, and the junction held 14 bases outside the gene matches. Germline V CDR1 and CDR2: SGHTA, FQGNSA. The CDR3 spans 18 residues. CDR3 nucleotides: TGTGCCAGCAGCTTAGACCGGGGGACAGGGTGGCTAGGGACTGAAGCTTTCTTT. Its translation is CASSLDRGTGWLGTEAFF. The full variable domain, completed using reference TRBV7-2 and TRBJ1-1, is GAGVSQSPSNKVTEKGKDVELRCDPISGHTALYWYRQSLGQGLEFLIYFQGNSAPDKSGLPSDRFSAERTGGSVSTLTIQRTQQEDSAVYLCASSLDRGTGWLGTEAFFGQGTRLTVV.

J is TRBJ1-2 and V is TRBV19; D possibly corresponds to TRBD1 (5 bases). From germline, CDR1 is LNHDA and CDR2 SQIVND (reference sequence). Deletions cut 8 bases from V and 8 bases from J, with 12 bases between. CDR3 length: 11 residues. The CDR3 is CASGPQGGYTF. The CDR3 nucleotides read TGTGCCAGTGGACCCCAGGGCGGCTACACCTTC.

The gene calls are TRBV2 and TRBJ2-1; D unclear. The germline V gene has CDR1 SNHLY and CDR2 FYNNEI. This CDR3 comprises 12 residues. Between the trimmed V and J ends, which lost 8 bases and 9 bases, there was a span of 14 bases. CDR3 sequence: CASGPGSTEQFF. The CDR3 nucleotides read TGTGCCAGCGGTCCAGGCTCGACTGAGCAGTTCTTC.

This chain connects TRBV27 to TRBJ2-1; 9 positions match TRBD2. Germline V gives CDR1 MNHEY, CDR2 SMNVEV (reference sequence). This CDR3 spans 14 amino acids. V lost 2 bases, J lost 6 bases, and 2 bases stayed unmatched. CDR3 sequence reads: CASSLVRGGNEQFF. The DNA for the CDR3 is TGTGCCAGCAGTTTAGTGCGGGGGGGCAATGAGCAGTTCTTC.

The chain employs TRBV27 and TRBJ2-7; D possibly corresponds to TRBD2 (5 bases). This CDR3 has 14 amino acids. The germline V gene has CDR1 MNHEY and CDR2 SMNVEV (reference sequence). V was cut by 3 bases and J by 6 bases, with 15 bases left in between. CDR3 sequence reads: CASSLGSVVSEQYF. CDR3 coding DNA: TGTGCCAGCAGTTTGGGGAGCGTGGTCTCCGAGCAGTACTTC.

The chain joins TRBV7-3 to TRBJ2-1; 8 nucleotides align to TRBD1. V dropped 5 bases and J dropped 6; count of bases not matched to a gene: 6. The germline gives CDR1 SGHTA, CDR2 FQGTGA. The CDR3 is made up of 14 amino acids. The CDR3 here is CASSMDRARNEQFF. The CDR3 DNA follows: TGTGCCAGCAGCATGGACAGGGCTCGCAATGAGCAGTTCTTC.

The chain is built from TRBV15 and TRBJ1-2; D ambiguous. The CDR3 spans 16 residues. Trimming took off 1 base at V and 4 bases at J, with 16 bases between the two ends. Germline V lookup: CDR1 LNHNV, CDR2 YYDKDF (reference sequence). Here the CDR3 reads CATSRGARRLGYGYTF. DNA of the CDR3: TGTGCCACCAGCAGAGGTGCCAGGCGACTAGGCTATGGCTACACCTTC.

The rearrangement links TRBV4-1 to TRBJ2-1, with 10 nucleotides matching TRBD2. The junction had 5 bases not matched to a gene; V was cut back by 1 base and J by 8 bases. Germline CDR1 reads MGHRA; CDR2 reads YSYEKL. The CDR3 loop spans 15 amino acids. Written as DNA, the CDR3 is TGCGCCAGCAGCCAAGTAGCTAGCGGGAGTGATGAGCAGTTCTTC. Residues: CASSQVASGSDEQFF.

This sequence joins TRBV10-3 and TRBJ2-7; possible D gene TRBD2, 7 bases. Deletions cut 3 bases from V and 8 bases from J, with 11 bases between. Germline values: CDR1 ENHRY, CDR2 SYGVKD. The CDR3 loop spans 12 amino acids. For the CDR3, the DNA is TGTGCCATCAGTGATGGGGGGGACAAGCAGTACTTC. Translating it yields CAISDGGDKQYF.

V usage is TRBV2 and J usage is TRBJ1-2; a possible D gene is TRBD1 (5 bases). This CDR3 is built from 16 residues. Per the germline V gene, CDR1 is SNHLY and CDR2 is FYNNEI. Trimming shortened V by 2 bases and J by 6 bases, and 19 bases separated the two germline ends. The CDR3 region has the DNA TGTGCCAGCAGTGAACGTGGTGCGGGGCGAGGTGATGGCTACACCTTC. It translates to CASSERGAGRGDGYTF.

In its sample, this clone was seen a few times. The rearrangement joins TRBV10-3 to TRBJ1-1; D gene unclear. The CDR3 has 12 amino acids. Germline V gene data show CDR1 as ENHRY and CDR2 as SYGVKD. V dropped 6 bases and J dropped 1 base, with 6 bases sitting between them. The CDR3 coding sequence is TGTGCCATCAGACAGCAGAACACTGAAGCTTTCTTT. It encodes CAIRQQNTEAFF.

The chain has TRBV5-4 and TRBJ1-4; D possibly corresponds to TRBD1 (6 bases). This CDR3 has 15 residues. V lost 4 bases and J 8 bases, leaving 18 bases between the germline ends. Germline V gene data show CDR1 as SGHNT and CDR2 as YYREEE (reference sequence). The CDR3 coding sequence is TGTGCCAGCAGCCTGCAAGTGGACAGTCGGGAAAAACTGTTTTTT. Residues: CASSLQVDSREKLFF. Combining the CDR3 with reference TRBV5-4 and TRBJ1-4 gives the whole variable domain ETGVTQSPTHLIKTRGQQVTLRCSSQSGHNTVSWYQQALGQGPQFIFQYYREEENGRGNFPPRFSGLQFPNYSSELNVNALELDDSALYLCASSLQVDSREKLFFGSGTQLSVL.